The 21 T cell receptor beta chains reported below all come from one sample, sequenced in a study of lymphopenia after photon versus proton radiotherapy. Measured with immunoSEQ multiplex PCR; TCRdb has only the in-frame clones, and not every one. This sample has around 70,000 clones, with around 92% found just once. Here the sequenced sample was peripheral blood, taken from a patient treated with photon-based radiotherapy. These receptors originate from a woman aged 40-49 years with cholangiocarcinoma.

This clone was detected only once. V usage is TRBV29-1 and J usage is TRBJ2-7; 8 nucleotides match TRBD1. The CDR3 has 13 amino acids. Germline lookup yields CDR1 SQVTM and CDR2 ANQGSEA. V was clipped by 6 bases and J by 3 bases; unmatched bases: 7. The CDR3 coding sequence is TGCAGCGTCGGACAGGGCGTCGGCTACGAGCAGTACTTC. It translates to CSVGQGVGYEQYF.

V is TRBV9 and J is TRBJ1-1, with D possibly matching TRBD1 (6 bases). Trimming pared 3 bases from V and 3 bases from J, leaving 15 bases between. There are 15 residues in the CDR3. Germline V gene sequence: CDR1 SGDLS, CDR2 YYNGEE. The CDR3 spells CASSAHRARDTEAFF. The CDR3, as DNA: TGTGCCAGCAGCGCGCACAGGGCGCGCGACACTGAAGCTTTCTTT.

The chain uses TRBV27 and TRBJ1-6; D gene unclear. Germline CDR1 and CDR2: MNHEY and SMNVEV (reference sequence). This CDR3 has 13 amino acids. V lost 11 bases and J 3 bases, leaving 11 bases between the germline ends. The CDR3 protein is CAAGRDYNSPLHF. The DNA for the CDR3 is TGTGCCGCTGGGAGGGACTATAATTCACCCCTCCACTTT.

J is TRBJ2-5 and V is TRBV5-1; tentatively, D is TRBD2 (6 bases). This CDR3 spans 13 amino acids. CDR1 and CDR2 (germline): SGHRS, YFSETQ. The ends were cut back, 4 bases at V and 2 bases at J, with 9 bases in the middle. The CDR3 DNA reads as TGCGCCAGCAGCCCCGGGACTCAAGAGACCCAGTACTTC. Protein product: CASSPGTQETQYF.

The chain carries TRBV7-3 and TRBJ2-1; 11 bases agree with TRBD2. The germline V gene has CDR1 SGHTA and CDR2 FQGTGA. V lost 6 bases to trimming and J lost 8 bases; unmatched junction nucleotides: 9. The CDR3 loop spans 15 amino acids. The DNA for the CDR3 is TGTGCCAGCAGGGGAACTAGCGGGAGAACCGATGAGCAGTTCTTC. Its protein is CASRGTSGRTDEQFF.

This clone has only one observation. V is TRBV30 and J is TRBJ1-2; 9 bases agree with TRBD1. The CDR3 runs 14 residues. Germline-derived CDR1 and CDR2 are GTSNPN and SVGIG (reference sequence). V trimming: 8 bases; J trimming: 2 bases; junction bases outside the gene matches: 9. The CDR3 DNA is TGTGCCGGAAGGGGGGACAGGGACAACTATGGCTACACCTTC. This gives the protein CAGRGDRDNYGYTF.

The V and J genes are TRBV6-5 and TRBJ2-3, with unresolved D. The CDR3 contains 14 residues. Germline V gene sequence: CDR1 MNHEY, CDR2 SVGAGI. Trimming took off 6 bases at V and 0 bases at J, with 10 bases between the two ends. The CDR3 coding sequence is TGTGCCAGCAGACGGATGGCTAGCACAGATACGCAGTATTTT. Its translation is CASRRMASTDTQYF.

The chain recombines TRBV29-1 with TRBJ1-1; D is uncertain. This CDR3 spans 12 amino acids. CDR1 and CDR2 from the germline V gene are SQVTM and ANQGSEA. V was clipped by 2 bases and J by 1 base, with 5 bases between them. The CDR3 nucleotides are TGCAGCGTTGAACGGGGGAACACTGAAGCTTTCTTT. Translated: CSVERGNTEAFF.

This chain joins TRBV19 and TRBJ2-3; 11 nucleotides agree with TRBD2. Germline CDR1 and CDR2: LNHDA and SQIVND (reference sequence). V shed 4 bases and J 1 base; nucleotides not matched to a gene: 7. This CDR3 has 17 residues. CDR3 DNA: TGTGCCAGTAGTAAAAGGCTTAGCGGGGGGGGCACAGATACGCAGTATTTT. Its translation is CASSKRLSGGGTDTQYF. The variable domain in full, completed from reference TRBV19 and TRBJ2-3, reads DGGITQSPKYLFRKEGQNVTLSCEQNLNHDAMYWYRQDPGQGLRLIYYSQIVNDFQKGDIAEGYSVSREKKESFPLTVTSAQKNPTAFYLCASSKRLSGGGTDTQYFGPGTRLTVL.

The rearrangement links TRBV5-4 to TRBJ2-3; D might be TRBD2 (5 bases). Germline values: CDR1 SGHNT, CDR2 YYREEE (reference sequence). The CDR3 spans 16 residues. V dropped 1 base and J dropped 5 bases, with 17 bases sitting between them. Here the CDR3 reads CASSLQASSPGDTQYF. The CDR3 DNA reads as TGTGCCAGCAGCTTGCAGGCTAGCTCACCTGGAGATACGCAGTATTTT.

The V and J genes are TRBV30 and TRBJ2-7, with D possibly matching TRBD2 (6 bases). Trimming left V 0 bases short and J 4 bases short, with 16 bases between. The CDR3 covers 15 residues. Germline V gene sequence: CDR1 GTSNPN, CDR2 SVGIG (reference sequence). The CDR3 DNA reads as TGTGCCTGGAGTGTACGGGGGAGGACTCAATACGAGCAGTACTTC. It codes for CAWSVRGRTQYEQYF.

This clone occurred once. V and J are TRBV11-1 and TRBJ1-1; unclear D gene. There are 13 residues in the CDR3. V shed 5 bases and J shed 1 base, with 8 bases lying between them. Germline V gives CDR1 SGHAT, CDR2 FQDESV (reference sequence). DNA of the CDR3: TGTGCCAGCAGCCGGGAATCGAACACTGAAGCTTTCTTT. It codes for CASSRESNTEAFF. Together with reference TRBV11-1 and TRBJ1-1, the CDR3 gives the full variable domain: EAEVAQSPRYKITEKSQAVAFWCDPISGHATLYWYRQILGQGPELLVQFQDESVVDDSQLPKDRFSAERLKGVDSTLKIQPAELGDSAMYLCASSRESNTEAFFGQGTRLTVV.

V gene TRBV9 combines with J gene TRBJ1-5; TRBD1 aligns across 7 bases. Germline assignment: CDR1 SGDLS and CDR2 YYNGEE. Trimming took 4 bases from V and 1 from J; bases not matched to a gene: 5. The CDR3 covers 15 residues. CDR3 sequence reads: CASSQGGLSNQPQHF. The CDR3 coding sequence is TGTGCCAGCAGCCAGGGGGGGTTGAGCAATCAGCCCCAGCATTTT.

The CDR3 DNA reads as TGCGCCAGCAGCCCGACAGGAAGATTCAATCAGCCCCAGCATTTT. Translation: CASSPTGRFNQPQHF. J is TRBJ1-5 and V is TRBV5-1, with D maybe TRBD1 (6 bases). CDR3 length equals 15 residues. CDR1 and CDR2 from the germline V gene are SGHRS and YFSETQ. V was clipped by 4 bases and J by 3 bases, with 14 bases between them. Using reference TRBV5-1 and TRBJ1-5 for the parts outside the CDR3, the full variable domain is KAGVTQTPRYLIKTRGQQVTLSCSPISGHRSVSWYQQTPGQGLQFLFEYFSETQRNKGNFPGRFSGRQFSNSRSEMNVSTLELGDSALYLCASSPTGRFNQPQHFGDGTRLSIL.

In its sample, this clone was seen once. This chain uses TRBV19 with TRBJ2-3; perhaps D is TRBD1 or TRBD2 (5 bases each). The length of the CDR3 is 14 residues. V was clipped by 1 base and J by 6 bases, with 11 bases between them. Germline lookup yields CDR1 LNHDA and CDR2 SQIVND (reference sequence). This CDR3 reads CASSIGGAADTQYF. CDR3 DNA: TGTGCCAGTAGTATAGGAGGGGCAGCGGATACGCAGTATTTT.

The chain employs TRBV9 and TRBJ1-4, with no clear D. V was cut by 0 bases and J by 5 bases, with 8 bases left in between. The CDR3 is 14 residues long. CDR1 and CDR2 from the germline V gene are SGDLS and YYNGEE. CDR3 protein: CASSVGLTNEKLFF. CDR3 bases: TGTGCCAGCAGCGTAGGGCTGACGAATGAAAAACTGTTTTTT. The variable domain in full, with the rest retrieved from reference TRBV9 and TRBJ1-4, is DSGVTQTPKHLITATGQRVTLRCSPRSGDLSVYWYQQSLDQGLQFLIQYYNGEERAKGNILERFSAQQFPDLHSELNLSSLELGDSALYFCASSVGLTNEKLFFGSGTQLSVL.

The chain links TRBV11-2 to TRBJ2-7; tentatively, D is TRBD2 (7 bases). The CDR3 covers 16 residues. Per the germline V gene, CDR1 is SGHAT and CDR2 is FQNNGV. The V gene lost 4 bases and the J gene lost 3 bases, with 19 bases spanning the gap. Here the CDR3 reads CASSSKGGTAFYEQYF. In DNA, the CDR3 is TGTGCCAGCAGCTCTAAGGGGGGGACCGCTTTCTACGAGCAGTACTTC.

CDR3 loop: CASGFGTEYEQYF. As DNA, the CDR3 is TGTGCTAGTGGTTTTGGGACAGAATACGAGCAGTACTTC. The gene calls are TRBV12-5 and TRBJ2-7, with 7 bases aligning to TRBD1. Germline V gene lookup returns CDR1 LGHNT and CDR2 FRNRAP. With 3 bases clipped from V and 4 bases from J, the junction kept 3 bases outside the gene matches. The CDR3 covers 13 residues.

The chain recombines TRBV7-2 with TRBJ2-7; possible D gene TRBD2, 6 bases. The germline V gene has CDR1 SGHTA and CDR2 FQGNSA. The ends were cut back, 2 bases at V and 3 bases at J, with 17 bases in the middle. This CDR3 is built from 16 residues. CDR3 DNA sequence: TGTGCCAGCAGCTTACCACGCGGGATTGGGGGCTACGAGCAGTACTTC. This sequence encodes CASSLPRGIGGYEQYF.

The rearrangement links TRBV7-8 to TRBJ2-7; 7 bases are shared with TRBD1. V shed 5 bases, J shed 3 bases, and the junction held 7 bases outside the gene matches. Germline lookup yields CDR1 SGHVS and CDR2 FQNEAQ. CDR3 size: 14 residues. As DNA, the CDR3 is TGTGCCAGCAGCCGTCGGGACAGCCTCTACGAGCAGTACTTC. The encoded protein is CASSRRDSLYEQYF.

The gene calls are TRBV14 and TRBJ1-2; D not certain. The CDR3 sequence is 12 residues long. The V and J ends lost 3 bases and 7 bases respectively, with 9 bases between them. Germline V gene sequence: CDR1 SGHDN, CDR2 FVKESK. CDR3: CASSQRGRGYTF. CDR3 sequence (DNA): TGTGCCAGCAGCCAGCGGGGTCGTGGCTACACCTTC.